This TCR beta chain is from a study of T-cell memory formation after mild COVID-19. Study-level information: Most TCR clusters belonged to a single donor. The study, taken as a whole, reports: Shrinking CD4+ clones were chiefly CM and EM; CD8+ ones were chiefly EMRA.

This clonotype was observed many times. Its antigen remains unknown. V lost 4 bases to trimming and J lost 4 bases, with 8 bases between them. CDR3 size: 12 residues. From germline, CDR1 is SGHDT and CDR2 YYEEEE. TCRdb re-derived calls from the 5' RACE reads in MiXCR, one entry per CDR3 protein. Altogether roughly 400,000 distinct CDR3 sequences are present, more than 15% being singletons, with the ten largest covering about a fifth. V and J are TRBV5-6 and TRBJ1-1; D perhaps matches TRBD1 (5 bases). The clonotype comes from a man aged 18 to 35 who had mild COVID-19 (a few samples of this study predate the infection). Cell type and time point are not known. The sequencing sample was made of PBMCs or a T cell subset sorted from them (not recorded which). This CDR3 reads CASSLGVTEAFF. CDR3 in DNA: TGTGCCAGCAGCCTGGGGGTCACTGAAGCTTTCTTT.